The sequence of this T cell receptor (beta chain) was determined in a study of regulatory dendritic cells for organ transplantation. Sequencing was performed with immunoSEQ multiplex PCR; in TCRdb, only in-frame clones are kept and a portion is missing. Of around 29,000 clones in the sample, approximately 82% were seen once. To note about this clone: As yet, its antigen is unknown.

General study points: Mature dendritic cells appeared to drive more memory CD8+ clonal expansion than regulatory ones. Considerable individual heterogeneity was seen in alloreactive memory CD8+ T cells.

Germline CDR1 SGHAT, CDR2 FQNNGV. The germline V and J ends were trimmed by 5 bases and 1 base, with 17 bases remaining between them. This CDR3 comprises 16 residues. Naive CD45RA+ and memory CD45RO+ CD4+ or CD8+ T cells were FACS-sorted. This clonotype was obtained from a human donor in good health. The sequenced material came from naive CD8+ T cells from blood. Described subset: CD45RA+ naive T cells. J is TRBJ1-2 and V is TRBV11-2; weak D call: TRBD1 (6 bases). Here the CDR3 DNA reads TGTGCCAGCAGCCCCTGGTCAGGGGAAATTAACTATGGCTACACCTTC. It specifies CASSPWSGEINYGYTF.